This T cell receptor (beta chain) was profiled in a study of blood T cell repertoires in COVID-19. Whole-study context: Spain, Italy and the United States supplied samples that represented acute and convalescent COVID-19. The cDNA or gDNA used as material had been derived from T cells, B-cell-depleted T cells, or PBMCs.

The germline V gene encodes CDR1 GTSNPN and CDR2 SVGIG (reference sequence). This CDR3 region has 14 residues. V was cut by 3 bases and J by 7 bases, with 15 bases left in between. In the source study's methods: Cell counts per sample came from amplifying reference gene primers. Data came from immunoSEQ multiplex PCR; TCRdb stores just in-frame clones and leaves some out. V and J calls and clone size are copied from that table; D and trimming were computed from the DNA. The data show around 200,000 clones, about 82% seen once. Assignments of participants to cohorts depended upon their own reported clinical history.

This rearrangement joins TRBV30 to TRBJ2-2; D uncertain. Sequenced input: PBMCs or T cells enriched from blood (not recorded which). This clonotype was obtained from a man aged 40-49 years with acute COVID-19. The CDR3 sequence: CAWRPPPTSGELFF. In DNA, the CDR3 is TGTGCCTGGAGACCCCCCCCCACGAGCGGGGAGCTGTTTTTT. The full variable domain, completed using reference TRBV30 and TRBJ2-2, is SQTIHQWPATLVQPVGSPLSLECTVEGTSNPNLYWYRQAAGRGLQLLFYSVGIGQISSEVPQNLSASRPQDRQFILSSKKLLLSDSGFYLCAWRPPPTSGELFFGEGSRLTVL.